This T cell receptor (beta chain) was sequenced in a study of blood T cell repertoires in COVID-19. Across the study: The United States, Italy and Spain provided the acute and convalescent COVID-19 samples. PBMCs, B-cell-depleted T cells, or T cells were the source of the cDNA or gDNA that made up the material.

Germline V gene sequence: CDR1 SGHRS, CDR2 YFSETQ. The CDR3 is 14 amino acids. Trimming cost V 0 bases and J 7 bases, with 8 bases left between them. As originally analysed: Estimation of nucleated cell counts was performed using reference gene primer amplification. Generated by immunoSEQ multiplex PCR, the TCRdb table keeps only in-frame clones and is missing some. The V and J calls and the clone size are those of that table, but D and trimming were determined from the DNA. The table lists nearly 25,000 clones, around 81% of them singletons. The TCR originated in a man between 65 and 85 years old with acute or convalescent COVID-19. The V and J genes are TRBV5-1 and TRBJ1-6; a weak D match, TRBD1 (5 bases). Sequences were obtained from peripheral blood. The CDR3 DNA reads TGCGCCAGCAGCTTGGAGGGGAACAATTCACCCCTCCACTTT. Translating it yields CASSLEGNNSPLHF.